This is a list of T cell receptor beta chains from one sample in a study of shared clonotypes between healthy human individuals. The data were produced by immunoSEQ multiplex PCR, yet TCRdb's version contains in-frame clones alone and is incomplete. Counted here are some 2 million clones, about 94% occurring once; the ten biggest clones make up around 1.1%. The sample taken for sequencing was naive CD8+ T cells sorted from blood. These receptors all stem from a man aged 18 to 30 in good health. Each CDR3 is given with its conserved first and last residue. D genes are given only for firm matches. Clone size appears in some rows only: once, few, many, or a class for an expanded clone.

clone size	D gene	V gene	J gene	CDR3 DNA	CDR3 protein
-	TRBD2	TRBV5-1	TRBJ2-1	TGCGCCAGCAGCCCCCGGGGGGGAGACTACAGCTCCTACAATGAGCAGTTCTTC	CASSPRGGDYSSYNEQFF
-	-	TRBV27	TRBJ2-1	TGTGCCAGCAGTTTCCTCGGGACTGAGGCGTACAATGAGCAGTTCTTC	CASSFLGTEAYNEQFF
-	TRBD1	TRBV9	TRBJ2-7	TGTGCCAGCAGCACAGGGGGTAAGCAGTACTTC	CASSTGGKQYF
-	TRBD2	TRBV18	TRBJ2-3	TGTGCCAGCTCACCTCGACTAGCGGGGGGTGAAGATACGCAGTATTTT	CASSPRLAGGEDTQYF
-	-	TRBV27	TRBJ1-5	TGTGCCAGCAGTTACGGCAGCAATCAGCCCCAGCATTTT	CASSYGSNQPQHF
-	-	TRBV7-7	TRBJ1-1	TGTGCTAGCAGCTTAGCCCTAGGGGCCGACACTGAAGCTTTCTTT	CASSLALGADTEAFF
-	TRBD1	TRBV27	TRBJ1-2	TGTGCCAGCAGTTCGCCAACGGACAGGGGGCTCGGCTACACCTTC	CASSSPTDRGLGYTF
once	-	TRBV4-1	TRBJ2-2	TGCGCCAGCAGCCAAGCTCAGGGGTTGAGGACCGGGGAGCTGTTTTTT	CASSQAQGLRTGELFF
-	-	TRBV27	TRBJ1-2	TGTGCCAGCAGTTCGGGTGGAGGTTATGGCTACACCTTC	CASSSGGGYGYTF
once	TRBD2	TRBV15	TRBJ2-3	TGTGCCACCAGCAGAGGAGAGCGGGGGAGCACAGATACGCAGTATTTT	CATSRGERGSTDTQYF
-	-	TRBV11-2	TRBJ1-4	TGTGCCAGCAGCTTAGAAGTTTGGGAGGAAAAACTGTTTTTT	CASSLEVWEEKLFF
-	TRBD1	TRBV10-3	TRBJ2-7	TGTGCCATCAGTGAGGACAGGGACTACGAGCAGTACTTC	CAISEDRDYEQYF
-	-	TRBV6-1	TRBJ1-5	TGTGCCAGCAGTGAAGCTCACAGGGCTAGCAATCAGCCCCAGCATTTT	CASSEAHRASNQPQHF
-	-	TRBV29-1	TRBJ1-3	TGCAGCGTTGAAGGGGTCCGGGGAACAGACACCATATATTTT	CSVEGVRGTDTIYF
-	-	TRBV2	TRBJ1-3	TGTGCCAGCAGAGAAGTCGTTTCTGGAAACACCATATATTTT	CASREVVSGNTIYF